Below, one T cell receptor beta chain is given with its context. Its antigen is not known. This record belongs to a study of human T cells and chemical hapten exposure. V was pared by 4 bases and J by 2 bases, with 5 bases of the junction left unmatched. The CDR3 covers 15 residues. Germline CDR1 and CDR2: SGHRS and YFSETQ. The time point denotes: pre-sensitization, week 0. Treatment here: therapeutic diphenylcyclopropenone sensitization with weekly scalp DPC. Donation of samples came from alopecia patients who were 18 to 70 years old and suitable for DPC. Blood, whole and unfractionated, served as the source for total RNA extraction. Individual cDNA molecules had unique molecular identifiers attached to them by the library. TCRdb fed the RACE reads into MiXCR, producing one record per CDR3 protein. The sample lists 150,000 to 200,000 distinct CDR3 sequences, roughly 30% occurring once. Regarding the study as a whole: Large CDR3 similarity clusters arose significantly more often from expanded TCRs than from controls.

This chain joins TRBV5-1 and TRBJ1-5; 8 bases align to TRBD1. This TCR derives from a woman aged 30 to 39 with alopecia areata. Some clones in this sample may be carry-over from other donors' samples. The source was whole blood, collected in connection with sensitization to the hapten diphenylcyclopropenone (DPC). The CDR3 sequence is CASSLTGGGNQPQHF. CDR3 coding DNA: TGCGCCAGCAGCCTCACAGGGGGAGGCAATCAGCCCCAGCATTTT.